This T cell receptor beta chain appears in the sequencing data of a study of cytomegalovirus exposure and HLA in healthy donors. Overall study results and limits: Later analysis found that TCR beta chains associated with HLA were more clonally expanded than other, equally common chains.

In the PCR, 60 Vbeta and 13 Jbeta primers were used. Sequencing was performed with immunoSEQ multiplex PCR; in TCRdb, only in-frame clones are kept and a portion is missing. The sample holds 150,000 to 200,000 clones, less than 80% seen once. With respect to this clone: Its antigen is as yet unknown.

Sequences were obtained from PBMCs. The TCR comes from a woman aged 25 to 39 in good health and CMV-seropositive.

CDR3 amino acids: CASSLDQSTDTQYF. The DNA of the CDR3 is TGTGCCAGCAGCTTAGACCAAAGCACAGATACGCAGTATTTT. This chain uses TRBV11-3 with TRBJ2-3; D unclear. The CDR3 runs 14 residues. V dropped 0 bases and J dropped 0 bases, with 4 bases sitting between them. Germline V gene lookup returns CDR1 SGHNT and CDR2 YENEEA.